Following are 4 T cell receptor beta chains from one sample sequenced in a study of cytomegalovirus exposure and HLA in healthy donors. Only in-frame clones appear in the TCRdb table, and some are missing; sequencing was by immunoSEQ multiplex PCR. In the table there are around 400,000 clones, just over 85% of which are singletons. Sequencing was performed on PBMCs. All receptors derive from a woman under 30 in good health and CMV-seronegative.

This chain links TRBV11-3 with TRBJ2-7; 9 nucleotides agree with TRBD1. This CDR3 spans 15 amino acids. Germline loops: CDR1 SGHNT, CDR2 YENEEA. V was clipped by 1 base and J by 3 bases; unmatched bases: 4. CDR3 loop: CASSLGGTGNYEQYF. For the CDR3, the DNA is TGTGCCAGCAGCTTAGGAGGGACAGGGAACTACGAGCAGTACTTC. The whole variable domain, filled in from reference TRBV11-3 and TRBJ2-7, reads EAGVVQSPRYKIIEKKQPVAFWCNPISGHNTLYWYLQNLGQGPELLIRYENEEAVDDSQLPKDRFSAERLKGVDSTLKIQPAELGDSAVYLCASSLGGTGNYEQYFGPGTRLTVT.

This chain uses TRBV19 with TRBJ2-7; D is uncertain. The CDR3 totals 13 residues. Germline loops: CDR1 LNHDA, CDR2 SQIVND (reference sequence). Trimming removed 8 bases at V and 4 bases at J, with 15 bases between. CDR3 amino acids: CASSTERWYEQYF. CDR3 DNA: TGTGCCAGTTCTACTGAAAGATGGTACGAGCAGTACTTC.

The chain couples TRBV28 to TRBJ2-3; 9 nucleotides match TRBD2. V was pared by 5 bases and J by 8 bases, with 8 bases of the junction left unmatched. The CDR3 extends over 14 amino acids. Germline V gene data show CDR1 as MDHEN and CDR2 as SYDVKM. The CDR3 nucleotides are TGTGCCAGCAGTCTCCCGGGACTAGCTTCTACGCAGTATTTT. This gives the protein CASSLPGLASTQYF.

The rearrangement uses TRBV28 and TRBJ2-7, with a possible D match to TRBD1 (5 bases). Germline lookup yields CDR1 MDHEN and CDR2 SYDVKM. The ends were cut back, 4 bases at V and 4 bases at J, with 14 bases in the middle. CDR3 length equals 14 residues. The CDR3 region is CASSWSRELYEQYF. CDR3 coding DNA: TGTGCCAGCAGTTGGAGCAGGGAACTGTACGAGCAGTACTTC.